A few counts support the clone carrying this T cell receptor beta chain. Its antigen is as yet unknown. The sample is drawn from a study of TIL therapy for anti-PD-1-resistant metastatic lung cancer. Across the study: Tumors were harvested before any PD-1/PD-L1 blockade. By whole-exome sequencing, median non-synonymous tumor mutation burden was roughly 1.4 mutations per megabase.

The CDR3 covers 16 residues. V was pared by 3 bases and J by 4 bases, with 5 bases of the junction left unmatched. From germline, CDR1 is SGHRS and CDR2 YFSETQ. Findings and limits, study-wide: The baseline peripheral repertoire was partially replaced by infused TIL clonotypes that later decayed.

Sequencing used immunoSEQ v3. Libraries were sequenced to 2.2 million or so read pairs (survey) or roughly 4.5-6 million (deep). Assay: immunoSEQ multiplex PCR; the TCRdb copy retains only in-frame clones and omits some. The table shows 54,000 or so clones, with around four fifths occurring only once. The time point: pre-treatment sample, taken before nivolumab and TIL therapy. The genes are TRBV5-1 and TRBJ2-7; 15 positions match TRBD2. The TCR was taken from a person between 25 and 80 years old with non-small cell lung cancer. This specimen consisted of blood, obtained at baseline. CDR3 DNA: TGCGCCAGCAGCTGGACTAGCGGGAGGGCCACGTACGAGCAGTACTTC. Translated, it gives CASSWTSGRATYEQYF. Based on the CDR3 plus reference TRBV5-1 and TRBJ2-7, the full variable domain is KAGVTQTPRYLIKTRGQQVTLSCSPISGHRSVSWYQQTPGQGLQFLFEYFSETQRNKGNFPGRFSGRQFSNSRSEMNVSTLELGDSALYLCASSWTSGRATYEQYFGPGTRLTVT.